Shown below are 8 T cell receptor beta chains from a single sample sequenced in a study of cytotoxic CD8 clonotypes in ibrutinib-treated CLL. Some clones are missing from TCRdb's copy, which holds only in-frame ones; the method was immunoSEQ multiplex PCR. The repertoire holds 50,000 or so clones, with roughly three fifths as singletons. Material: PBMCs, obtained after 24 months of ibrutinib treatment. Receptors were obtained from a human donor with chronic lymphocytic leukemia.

DNA of the CDR3: TGTGCCAGCAGCTCATCCATGACTCCGCGGCCCGGGGAGACCCAGTACTTC. Its protein product is CASSSSMTPRPGETQYF. The rearrangement uses TRBV9 and TRBJ2-5; D ambiguous. CDR3 length: 17 residues. V shed 4 bases and J shed 5 bases, with 24 bases lying between them. Per the germline V gene, CDR1 is SGDLS and CDR2 is YYNGEE.

CDR3 amino acids: CASGPGTDTQYF. CDR3 bases: TGTGCTAGTGGTCCGGGCACAGATACGCAGTATTTT. The V and J genes are TRBV12-5 and TRBJ2-3; D uncertain. V was shortened by 5 bases and J by 1 base, with 4 bases between the two germline ends. The CDR3 runs 12 residues. Germline CDR1 and CDR2: LGHNT and FRNRAP.

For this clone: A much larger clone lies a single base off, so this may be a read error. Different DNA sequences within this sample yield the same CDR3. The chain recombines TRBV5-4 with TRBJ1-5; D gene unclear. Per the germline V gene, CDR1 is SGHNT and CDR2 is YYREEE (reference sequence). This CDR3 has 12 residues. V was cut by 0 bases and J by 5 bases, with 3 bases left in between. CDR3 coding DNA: TGTGCCAGCAGCTTGGGGGATCAGCCCCAGCATTTT. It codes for CASSLGDQPQHF.

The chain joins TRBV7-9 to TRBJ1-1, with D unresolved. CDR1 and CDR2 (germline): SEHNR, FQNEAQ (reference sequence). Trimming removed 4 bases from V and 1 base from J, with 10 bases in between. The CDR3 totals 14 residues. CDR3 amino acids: CASSSRNKNTEAFF. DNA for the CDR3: TGTGCCAGCAGCTCAAGAAACAAGAACACTGAAGCTTTCTTT.

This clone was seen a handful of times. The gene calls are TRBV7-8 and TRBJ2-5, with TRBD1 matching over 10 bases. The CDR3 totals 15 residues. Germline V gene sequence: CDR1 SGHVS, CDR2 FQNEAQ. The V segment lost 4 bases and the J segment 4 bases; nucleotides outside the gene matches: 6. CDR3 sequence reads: CASSSRQGATETQYF. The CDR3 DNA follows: TGTGCCAGCAGCTCTCGACAGGGGGCTACAGAGACCCAGTACTTC.

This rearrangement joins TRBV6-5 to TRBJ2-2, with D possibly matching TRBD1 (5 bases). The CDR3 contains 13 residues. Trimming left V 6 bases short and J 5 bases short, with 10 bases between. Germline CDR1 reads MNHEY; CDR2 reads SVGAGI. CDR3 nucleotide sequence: TGTGCCAGCAGCCGACCAGGGACCGGGGAGCTGTTTTTT. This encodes CASSRPGTGELFF.

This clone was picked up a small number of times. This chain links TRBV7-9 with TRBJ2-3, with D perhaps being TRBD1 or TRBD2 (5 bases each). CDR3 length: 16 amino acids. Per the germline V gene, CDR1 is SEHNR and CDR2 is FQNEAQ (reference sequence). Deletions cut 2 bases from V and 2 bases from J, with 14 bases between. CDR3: CASSLMGRGFTDTQYF. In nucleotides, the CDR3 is TGTGCCAGCAGCTTAATGGGACGGGGATTCACAGATACGCAGTATTTT.

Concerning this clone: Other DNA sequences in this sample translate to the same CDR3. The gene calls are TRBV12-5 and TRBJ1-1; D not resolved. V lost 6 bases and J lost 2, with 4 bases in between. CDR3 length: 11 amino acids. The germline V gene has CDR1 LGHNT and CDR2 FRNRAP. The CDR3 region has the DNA TGTGCTAGTGGCTTCAACACTGAAGCTTTCTTT. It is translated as CASGFNTEAFF.